The rows below give T cell receptor beta chains drawn from one sample of a study of blood T cell repertoires in COVID-19. Measured with immunoSEQ multiplex PCR; TCRdb has only the in-frame clones, and not every one. The sample yields 220,000 or so clones, 90% seen once. Sample: PBMCs or T cells enriched from blood (not recorded which). Every receptor here comes from a man aged 25-40 years who had been exposed to COVID-19. CDR3s leave out the opening cysteine and the closing phenylalanine or tryptophan.

V gene: TRBV15; CDR3 protein: ATSGKGPSSYEQY
V gene: TRBV7-3; CDR3 protein: ASSLGQGANTNTGELF
V gene: TRBV2; CDR3 protein: ASSGLNRVEQY
V gene: TRBV11-2; CDR3 protein: ASSPGLAQGPQY
V gene: TRBV19; CDR3 protein: ASSLPLGAGDEKLF
V gene: TRBV6-5; CDR3 protein: ASSYSGRGGNQPQH
V gene: TRBV5-5; CDR3 protein: ASSLDGLKGSPLH
V gene: TRBV19; CDR3 protein: ASSDRGNQPQH
V gene: TRBV3-1/TRBV3-2; CDR3 protein: ASSQINSNYGYT
V gene: TRBV5-4; CDR3 protein: ASSYSTGKGNGYT
V gene: TRBV30; CDR3 protein: AWSGLVSETQY
V gene: TRBV6-5; CDR3 protein: ASIGTSYEQY
V gene: TRBV10-3; CDR3 protein: AISDPGHTTTGSPLH
V gene: TRBV2; CDR3 protein: ASSEREGGQKYGYT
V gene: TRBV5-5; CDR3 protein: ASRGGFGDGT
V gene: TRBV5-4; CDR3 protein: ASSFKRGFGNEQF
V gene: TRBV6-4; CDR3 protein: ASSDTTGKPQH
V gene: TRBV18; CDR3 protein: ASSLKGVHGELF
V gene: TRBV7-9; CDR3 protein: ASSSPGFVSNYGYT
V gene: TRBV10-3; CDR3 protein: AISETRADYGYT
V gene: TRBV16; CDR3 protein: ASSGAIGNTIY
V gene: TRBV5-6; CDR3 protein: ASSWQGALLYGYT
V gene: TRBV5-5; CDR3 protein: ASSFRNNRGYEQY
V gene: TRBV16; CDR3 protein: ASSQSGGRRHQETQY
V gene: TRBV7-2; CDR3 protein: ASSLVRGGGTDTQY
V gene: TRBV11-2; CDR3 protein: ASSLVQSKQGTYGYT
V gene: TRBV6-1; CDR3 protein: ASSELTGQGRGPDTQY
V gene: TRBV4-1; CDR3 protein: ASSQDRGNTEAF
V gene: TRBV7-3; CDR3 protein: ASSIPLGQGVMNTEAF
V gene: TRBV13; CDR3 protein: ASSLQGIGYT
V gene: TRBV5-5; CDR3 protein: APRDSANEKLF
V gene: TRBV7-9; CDR3 protein: ASSRDSGTGGRNGYT
V gene: TRBV20-1; CDR3 protein: SASQGLGRNEQF
V gene: TRBV19; CDR3 protein: ASSILSSSYNEQF
V gene: TRBV23-1; CDR3 protein: ATPQGNLWHTEAF
V gene: TRBV27; CDR3 protein: ASNPGLEGSGYT
V gene: TRBV4-3; CDR3 protein: ASSQERSRHDEQY
V gene: TRBV5-1; CDR3 protein: ASSLMGDQPQH
V gene: TRBV6-5; CDR3 protein: ASRLERSGANVLT
V gene: TRBV4-1; CDR3 protein: ASSQVLATDTQY
V gene: TRBV21-1; CDR3 protein: ASSNLYRGRMETQY
V gene: TRBV10-3; CDR3 protein: AIRGQGFESETQY
V gene: TRBV7-2; CDR3 protein: ASSLNSGEHSPLH
V gene: TRBV29-1; CDR3 protein: SVERELGGYT
V gene: TRBV15; CDR3 protein: ATSNPPGGGPYEQY
V gene: TRBV3-1/TRBV3-2; CDR3 protein: ASSLAGGDEQF
V gene: TRBV13; CDR3 protein: ASSLGSGRTDTQY
V gene: TRBV19; CDR3 protein: ASSNLVTGDNEQY
V gene: TRBV19; CDR3 protein: ASSRTAEGYEKLF
V gene: TRBV12-3/TRBV12-4; CDR3 protein: ASSYGHGYT
V gene: TRBV5-6; CDR3 protein: ASRTAGKHEKLF
V gene: TRBV5-1; CDR3 protein: ASSFEETQY
V gene: TRBV29-1; CDR3 protein: SVIRGEQETQY
V gene: TRBV3-1/TRBV3-2; CDR3 protein: ASSREVRGVMKTQY